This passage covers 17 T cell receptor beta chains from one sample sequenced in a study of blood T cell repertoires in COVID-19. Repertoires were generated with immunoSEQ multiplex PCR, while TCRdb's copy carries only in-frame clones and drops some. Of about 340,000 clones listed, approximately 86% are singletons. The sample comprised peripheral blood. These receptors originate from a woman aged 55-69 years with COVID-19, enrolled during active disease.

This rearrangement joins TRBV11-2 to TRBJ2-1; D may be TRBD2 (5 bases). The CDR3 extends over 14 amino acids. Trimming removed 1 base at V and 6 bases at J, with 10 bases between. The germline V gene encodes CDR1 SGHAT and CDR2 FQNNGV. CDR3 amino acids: CASSLVSDSNEQFF. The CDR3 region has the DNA TGTGCCAGCAGCTTAGTTTCGGACTCCAATGAGCAGTTCTTC.

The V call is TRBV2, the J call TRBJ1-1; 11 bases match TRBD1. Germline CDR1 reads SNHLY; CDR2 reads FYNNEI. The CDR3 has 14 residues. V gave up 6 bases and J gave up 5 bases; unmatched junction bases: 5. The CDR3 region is CASRTGTGGTEAFF. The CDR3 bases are TGTGCCAGCAGGACCGGGACAGGGGGGACTGAAGCTTTCTTT. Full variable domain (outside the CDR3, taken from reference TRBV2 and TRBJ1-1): EPEVTQTPSHQVTQMGQEVILRCVPISNHLYFYWYRQILGQKVEFLVSFYNNEISEKSEIFDDQFSVERPDGSNFTLKIRSTKLEDSAMYFCASRTGTGGTEAFFGQGTRLTVV.

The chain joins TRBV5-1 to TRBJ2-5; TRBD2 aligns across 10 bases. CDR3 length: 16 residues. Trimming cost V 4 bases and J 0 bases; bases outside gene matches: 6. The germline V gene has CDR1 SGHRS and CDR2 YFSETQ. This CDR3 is CASSAPSGGHQETQYF. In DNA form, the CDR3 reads TGCGCCAGCAGCGCACCTAGCGGGGGCCACCAAGAGACCCAGTACTTC.

The CDR3 coding sequence is TGTGCCAGCAGTTTATCCGCAGGGTACGAGCAGTACTTC. Protein sequence: CASSLSAGYEQYF. This chain connects TRBV28 to TRBJ2-7; D might be TRBD1 (5 bases). Looked up from germline, CDR1 is MDHEN and CDR2 is SYDVKM. Trimming left V 1 base short and J 4 bases short, with 8 bases between. The CDR3 is 13 amino acids. Combining the CDR3 with reference TRBV28 and TRBJ2-7 gives the whole variable domain DVKVTQSSRYLVKRTGEKVFLECVQDMDHENMFWYRQDPGLGLRLIYFSYDVKMKEKGDIPEGYSVSREKKERFSLILESASTNQTSMYLCASSLSAGYEQYFGPGTRLTVT.

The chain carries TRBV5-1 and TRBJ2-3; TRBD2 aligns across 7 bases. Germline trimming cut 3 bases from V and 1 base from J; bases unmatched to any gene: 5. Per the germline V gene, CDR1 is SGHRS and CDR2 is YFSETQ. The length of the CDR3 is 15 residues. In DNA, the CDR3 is TGCGCCAGCAGCTATGCGGGGGTGGGCACAGATACGCAGTATTTT. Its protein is CASSYAGVGTDTQYF. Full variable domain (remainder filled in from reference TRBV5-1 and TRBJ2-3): KAGVTQTPRYLIKTRGQQVTLSCSPISGHRSVSWYQQTPGQGLQFLFEYFSETQRNKGNFPGRFSGRQFSNSRSEMNVSTLELGDSALYLCASSYAGVGTDTQYFGPGTRLTVL.

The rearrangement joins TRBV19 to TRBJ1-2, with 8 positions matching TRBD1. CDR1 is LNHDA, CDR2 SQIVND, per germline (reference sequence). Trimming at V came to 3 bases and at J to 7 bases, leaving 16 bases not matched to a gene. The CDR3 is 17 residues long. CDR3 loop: CASSIWGGPGGAAGYTF. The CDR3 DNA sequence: TGTGCCAGTAGTATCTGGGGAGGTCCAGGGGGCGCCGCTGGCTACACCTTC.

CDR3 in DNA: TGCGCCAGCAGGCCGGGCACAGATACGCAGTATTTT. Amino acids: CASRPGTDTQYF. The chain employs TRBV10-2 and TRBJ2-3; D ambiguous. V lost 6 bases and J lost 1, with 5 bases in between. From germline, CDR1 is WSHSY and CDR2 SAAADI. The CDR3 has 12 amino acids.

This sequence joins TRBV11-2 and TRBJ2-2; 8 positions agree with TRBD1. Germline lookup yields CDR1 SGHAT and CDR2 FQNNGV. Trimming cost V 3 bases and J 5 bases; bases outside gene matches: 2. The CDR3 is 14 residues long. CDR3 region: CASSFQGATGELFF. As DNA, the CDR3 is TGTGCCAGCAGCTTTCAGGGGGCGACCGGGGAGCTGTTTTTT.

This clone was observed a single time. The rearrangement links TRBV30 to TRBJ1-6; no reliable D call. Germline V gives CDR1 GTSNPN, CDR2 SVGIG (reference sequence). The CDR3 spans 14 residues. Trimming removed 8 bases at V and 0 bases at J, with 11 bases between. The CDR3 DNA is TGTGCCCGGGGAGGGAGCTCCTATAATTCACCCCTCCACTTT. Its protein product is CARGGSSYNSPLHF.

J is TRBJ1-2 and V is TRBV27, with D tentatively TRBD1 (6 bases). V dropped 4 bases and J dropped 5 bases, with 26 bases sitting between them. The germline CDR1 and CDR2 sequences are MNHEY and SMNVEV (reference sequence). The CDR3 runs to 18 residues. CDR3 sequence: CASSSTRGSGEGLYGYTF. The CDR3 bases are TGTGCCAGCAGTTCCACCCGTGGCTCAGGGGAGGGATTGTATGGCTACACCTTC.

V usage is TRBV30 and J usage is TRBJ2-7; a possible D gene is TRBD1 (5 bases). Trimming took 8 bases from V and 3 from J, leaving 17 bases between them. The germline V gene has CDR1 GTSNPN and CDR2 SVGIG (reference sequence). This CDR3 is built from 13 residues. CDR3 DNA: TGTGCCGGTGACACGACCACAGGCTACGAGCAGTACTTC. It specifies CAGDTTTGYEQYF. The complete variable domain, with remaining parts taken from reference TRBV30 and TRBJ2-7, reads SQTIHQWPATLVQPVGSPLSLECTVEGTSNPNLYWYRQAAGRGLQLLFYSVGIGQISSEVPQNLSASRPQDRQFILSSKKLLLSDSGFYLCAGDTTTGYEQYFGPGTRLTVT.

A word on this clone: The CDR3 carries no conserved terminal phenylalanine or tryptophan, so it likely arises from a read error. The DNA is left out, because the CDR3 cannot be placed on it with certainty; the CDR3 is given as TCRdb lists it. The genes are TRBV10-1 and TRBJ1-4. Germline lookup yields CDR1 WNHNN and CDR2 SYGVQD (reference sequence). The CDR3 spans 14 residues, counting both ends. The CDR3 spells CASGGTVKGLTKKV.

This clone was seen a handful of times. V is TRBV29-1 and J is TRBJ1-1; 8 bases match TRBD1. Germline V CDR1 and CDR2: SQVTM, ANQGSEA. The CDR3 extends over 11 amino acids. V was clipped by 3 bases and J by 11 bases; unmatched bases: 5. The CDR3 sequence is CSVEKQGAAFF. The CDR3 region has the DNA TGCAGCGTTGAGAAGCAGGGGGCCGCTTTCTTT. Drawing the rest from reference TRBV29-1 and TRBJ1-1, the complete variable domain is SAVISQKPSRDICQRGTSLTIQCQVDSQVTMMFWYRQQPGQSLTLIATANQGSEATYESGFVIDKFPISRPNLTFSTLTVSNMSPEDSSIYLCSVEKQGAAFFGQGTRLTVV.

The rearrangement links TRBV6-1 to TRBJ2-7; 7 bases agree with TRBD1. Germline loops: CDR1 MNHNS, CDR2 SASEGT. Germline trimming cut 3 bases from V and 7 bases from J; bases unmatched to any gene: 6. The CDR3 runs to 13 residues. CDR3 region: CASSETGWWEQYF. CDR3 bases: TGTGCCAGCAGTGAGACAGGGTGGTGGGAGCAGTACTTC.

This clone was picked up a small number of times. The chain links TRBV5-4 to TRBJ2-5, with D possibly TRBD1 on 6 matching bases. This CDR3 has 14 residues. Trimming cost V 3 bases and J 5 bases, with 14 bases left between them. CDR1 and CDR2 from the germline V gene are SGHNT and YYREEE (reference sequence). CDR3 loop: CASSSPAQGETQYF. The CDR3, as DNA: TGTGCCAGCAGCTCCCCGGCCCAGGGGGAGACCCAGTACTTC.

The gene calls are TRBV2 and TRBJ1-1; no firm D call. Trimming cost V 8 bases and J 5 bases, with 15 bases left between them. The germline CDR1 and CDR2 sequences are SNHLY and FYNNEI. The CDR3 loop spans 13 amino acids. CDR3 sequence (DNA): TGTGCCAGCTGTGGACCCTCGGGTACTGAAGCTTTCTTT. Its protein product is CASCGPSGTEAFF. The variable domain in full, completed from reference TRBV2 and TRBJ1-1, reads EPEVTQTPSHQVTQMGQEVILRCVPISNHLYFYWYRQILGQKVEFLVSFYNNEISEKSEIFDDQFSVERPDGSNFTLKIRSTKLEDSAMYFCASCGPSGTEAFFGQGTRLTVV.

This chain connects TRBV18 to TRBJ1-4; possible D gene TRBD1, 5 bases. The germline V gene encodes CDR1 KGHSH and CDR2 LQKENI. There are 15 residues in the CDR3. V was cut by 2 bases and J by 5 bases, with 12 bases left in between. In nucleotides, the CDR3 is TGTGCCAGCTCACCAACGCAGGGCCCAAATGAAAAACTGTTTTTT. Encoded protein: CASSPTQGPNEKLFF.